What follows describes a single T cell receptor (beta chain). Its antigen is currently unknown. The identical CDR3 is also encoded by other nucleotide sequences in the sample. Between the trimmed V and J ends, which lost 2 bases and 4 bases, there was a span of 9 bases. Looked up from germline, CDR1 is SGHKS and CDR2 is YYEKEE (reference sequence). The CDR3 extends over 13 amino acids. Produced via immunoSEQ multiplex PCR; TCRdb's table is partial and in-frame only. The sample contains about 120,000 clones, approximately 85% of which appear only once. The sample belongs to a study of T cell responses to AZD1222 COVID-19 vaccine. The study, taken as a whole, reports: Repertoire sampling happened only post peak T cell response. The study found Spike-specific TCR breadth and depth rose after two AZD1222 doses. The donor group comprised mostly white British people and more females; the analysis possibly underestimated clonal diversity.

Material: peripheral blood, obtained on day 0 of AZD1222 vaccination. The source is an adult in good health. V usage is TRBV5-5 and J usage is TRBJ1-2, with D uncertain. CDR3 region: CASSFGGSYGYTF. The CDR3 DNA reads as TGTGCCAGCAGCTTTGGAGGGAGCTATGGCTACACCTTC.